This T cell receptor (beta chain) is drawn from a study of T cell responses to AZD1222 COVID-19 vaccine. Profiling relied on immunoSEQ multiplex PCR, and the TCRdb table lists in-frame clones only, not all of them. The data show tens of thousands of clones, with approximately 87% seen just once and around 10% held by the top ten. With respect to this clone: Its antigen is not known.

Investigators merged groups given second doses at roughly 4 or roughly 12 weeks. The study's findings and limits: There were mostly white British donors and more females than males, and clonal diversity was possibly underestimated. Receipt of two AZD1222 doses was followed by a rise in Spike-specific TCR breadth and depth.

The length of the CDR3 is 13 residues. Germline lookup yields CDR1 MNHNS and CDR2 SASEGT. With 3 bases clipped from V and 8 bases from J, the junction kept 4 bases outside the gene matches. This chain joins TRBV6-1 and TRBJ1-3; the match to TRBD1 covers 7 bases. The source of this sequence is an adult who received the AZD1222 COVID-19 vaccine. This material consisted of peripheral blood, taken 28 days after the second AZD1222 dose. The CDR3 nucleotides are TGTGCCAGCAGTGAGGGACAGCGGGACACCATATATTTT. Translation gives CASSEGQRDTIYF.